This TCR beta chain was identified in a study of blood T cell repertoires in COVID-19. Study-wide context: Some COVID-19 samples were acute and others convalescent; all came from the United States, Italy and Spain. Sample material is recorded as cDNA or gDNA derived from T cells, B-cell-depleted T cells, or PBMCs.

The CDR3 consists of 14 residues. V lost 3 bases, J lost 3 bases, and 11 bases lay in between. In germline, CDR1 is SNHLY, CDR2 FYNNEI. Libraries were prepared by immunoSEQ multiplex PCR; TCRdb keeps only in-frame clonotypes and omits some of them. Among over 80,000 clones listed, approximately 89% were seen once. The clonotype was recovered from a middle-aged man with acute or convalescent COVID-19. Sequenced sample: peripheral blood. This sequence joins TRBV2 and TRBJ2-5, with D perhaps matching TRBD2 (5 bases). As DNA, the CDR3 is TGTGCCAGCAGTGAGGGTCTAGCCAAAGAGACCCAGTACTTC. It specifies CASSEGLAKETQYF. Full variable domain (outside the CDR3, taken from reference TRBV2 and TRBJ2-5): EPEVTQTPSHQVTQMGQEVILRCVPISNHLYFYWYRQILGQKVEFLVSFYNNEISEKSEIFDDQFSVERPDGSNFTLKIRSTKLEDSAMYFCASSEGLAKETQYFGPGTRLLVL.